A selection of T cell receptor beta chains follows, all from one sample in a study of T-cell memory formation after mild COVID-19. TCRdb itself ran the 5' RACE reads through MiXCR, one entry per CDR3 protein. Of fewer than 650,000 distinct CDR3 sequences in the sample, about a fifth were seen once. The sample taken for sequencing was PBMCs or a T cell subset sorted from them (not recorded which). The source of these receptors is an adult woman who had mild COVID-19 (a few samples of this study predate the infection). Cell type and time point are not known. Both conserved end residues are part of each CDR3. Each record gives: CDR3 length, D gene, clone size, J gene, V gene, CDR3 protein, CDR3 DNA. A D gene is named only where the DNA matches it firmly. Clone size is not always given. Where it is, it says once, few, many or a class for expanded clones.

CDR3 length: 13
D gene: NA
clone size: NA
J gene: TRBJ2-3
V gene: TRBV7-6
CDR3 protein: CASSLPQPDTQYF
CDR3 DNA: TGTGCCAGCAGCTTACCCCAGCCGGATACGCAGTATTTT

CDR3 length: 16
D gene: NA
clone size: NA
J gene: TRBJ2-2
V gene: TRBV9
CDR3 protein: CASSVGGGAFYGELFF
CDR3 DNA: TGTGCCAGCAGCGTAGGAGGGGGGGCTTTTTACGGGGAGCTGTTTTTT

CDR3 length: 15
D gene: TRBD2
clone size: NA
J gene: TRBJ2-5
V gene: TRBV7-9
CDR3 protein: CASSHRLAGLETQYF
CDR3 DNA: TGTGCCAGCAGCCACCGGTTAGCGGGGTTGGAGACCCAGTACTTC

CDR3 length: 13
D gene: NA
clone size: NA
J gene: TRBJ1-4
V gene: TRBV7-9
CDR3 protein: CASSTTGAPRLFF
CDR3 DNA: TGTGCCAGCAGCACGACAGGCGCCCCGCGCCTGTTTTTT

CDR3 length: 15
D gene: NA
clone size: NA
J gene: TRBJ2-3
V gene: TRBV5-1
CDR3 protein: CASSFTENRANTQYF
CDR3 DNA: TGCGCCAGCAGCTTTACGGAGAATAGGGCAAATACGCAGTATTTT

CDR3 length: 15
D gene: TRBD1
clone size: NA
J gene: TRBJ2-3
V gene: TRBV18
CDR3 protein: CASSLRQGDTDTQYF
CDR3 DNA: TGTGCCAGCTCACTCCGACAGGGGGACACAGATACGCAGTATTTT

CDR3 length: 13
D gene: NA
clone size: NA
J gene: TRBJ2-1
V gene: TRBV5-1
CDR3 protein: CASSMTSNNEQFF
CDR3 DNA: TGCGCCAGCAGCATGACAAGCAACAATGAGCAGTTCTTC

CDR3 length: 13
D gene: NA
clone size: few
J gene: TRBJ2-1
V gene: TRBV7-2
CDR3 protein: CASSPGYYNEQFF
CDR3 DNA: TGTGCCAGCAGCCCCGGGTATTACAATGAGCAGTTCTTC

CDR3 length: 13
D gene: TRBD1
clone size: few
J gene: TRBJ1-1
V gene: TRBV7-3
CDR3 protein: CASSGGQGSEAFF
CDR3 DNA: TGTGCCAGCAGCGGGGGACAGGGGAGTGAAGCTTTCTTT

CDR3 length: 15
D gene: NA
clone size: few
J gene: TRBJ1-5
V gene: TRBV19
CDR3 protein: CASTSQGKKNQPQHF
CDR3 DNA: TGTGCCAGTACCTCGCAGGGGAAGAAAAATCAGCCCCAGCATTTT

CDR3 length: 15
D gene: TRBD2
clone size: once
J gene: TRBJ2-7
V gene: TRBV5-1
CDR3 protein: CASSPEGLAYYEQYF
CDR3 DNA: TGCGCCAGCAGCCCGGAGGGACTAGCGTACTACGAGCAGTACTTC

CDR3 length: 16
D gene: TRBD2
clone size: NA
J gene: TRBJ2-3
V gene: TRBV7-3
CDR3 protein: CASRKGLAGEGDTQYF
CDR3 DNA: TGTGCCAGCAGGAAGGGACTAGCGGGGGAAGGCGATACGCAGTATTTT

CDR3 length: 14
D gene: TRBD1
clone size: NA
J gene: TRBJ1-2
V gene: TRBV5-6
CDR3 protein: CASSLGTGGIGYTF
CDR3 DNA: TGTGCCAGCAGCTTGGGGACAGGGGGCATAGGCTACACCTTC

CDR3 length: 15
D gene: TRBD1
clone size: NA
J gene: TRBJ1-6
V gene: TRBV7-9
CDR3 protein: CASSDPGQPKSPLHF
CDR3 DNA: TGTGCCAGCAGCGATCCGGGACAGCCTAAATCACCCCTCCACTTT

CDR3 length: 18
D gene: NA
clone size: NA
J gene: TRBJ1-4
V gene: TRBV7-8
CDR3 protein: CASSLAIRVVATNEKLFF
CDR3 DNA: TGTGCCAGCAGCTTAGCGATTAGGGTCGTTGCAACTAATGAAAAACTGTTTTTT

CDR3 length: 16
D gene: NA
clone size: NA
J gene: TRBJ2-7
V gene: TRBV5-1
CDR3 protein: CASSSPRGRSSYEQYF
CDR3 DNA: TGCGCCAGCAGCTCCCCCAGGGGACGAAGCTCCTACGAGCAGTACTTC

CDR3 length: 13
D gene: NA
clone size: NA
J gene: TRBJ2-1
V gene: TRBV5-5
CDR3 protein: CASSLHIYNEQFF
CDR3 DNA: TGTGCCAGCAGCCTGCATATATACAATGAGCAGTTCTTC

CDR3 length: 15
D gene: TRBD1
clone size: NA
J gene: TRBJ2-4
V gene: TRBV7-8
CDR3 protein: CASSLSLQGENIQYF
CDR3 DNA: TGTGCCAGCAGCTTATCGTTGCAGGGGGAAAACATTCAGTACTTC

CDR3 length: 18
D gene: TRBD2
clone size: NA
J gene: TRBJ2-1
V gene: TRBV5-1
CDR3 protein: CASSSKGSGGASYNEQFF
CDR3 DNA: TGCGCCAGCAGCTCAAAAGGAAGCGGGGGGGCGTCGTACAATGAGCAGTTCTTC

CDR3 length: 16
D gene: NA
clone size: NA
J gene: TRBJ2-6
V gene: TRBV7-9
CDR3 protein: CASSFARRSGANVLTF
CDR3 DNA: TGTGCCAGCAGCTTCGCAAGGAGGTCTGGGGCCAACGTCCTGACTTTC

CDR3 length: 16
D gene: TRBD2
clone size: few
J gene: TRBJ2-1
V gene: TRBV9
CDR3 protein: CASSLTGTSAYNEQFF
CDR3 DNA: TGTGCCAGCAGCCTGACCGGGACTAGTGCGTACAATGAGCAGTTCTTC

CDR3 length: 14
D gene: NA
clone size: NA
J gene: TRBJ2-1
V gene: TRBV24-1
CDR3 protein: CATSVTPGGGEQFF
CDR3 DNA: TGTGCCACCAGTGTAACCCCAGGGGGGGGTGAGCAGTTCTTC

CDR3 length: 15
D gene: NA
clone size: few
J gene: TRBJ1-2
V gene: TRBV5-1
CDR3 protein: CASSLGGPPNYGYTF
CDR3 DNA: TGCGCCAGCAGCTTGGGAGGGCCACCTAACTATGGCTACACCTTC

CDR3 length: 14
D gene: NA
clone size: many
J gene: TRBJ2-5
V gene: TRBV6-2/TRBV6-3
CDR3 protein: CASSYLALQETQYF
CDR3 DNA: TGTGCCAGCAGTTATCTAGCGCTACAAGAGACCCAGTACTTC

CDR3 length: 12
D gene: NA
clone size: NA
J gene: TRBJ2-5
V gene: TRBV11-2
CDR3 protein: CASGRYGETQYF
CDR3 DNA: TGTGCCAGCGGCCGGTATGGGGAGACCCAGTACTTC

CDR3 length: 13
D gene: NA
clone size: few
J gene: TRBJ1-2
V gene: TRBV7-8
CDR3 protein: CASSTGLNYGYTF
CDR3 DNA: TGTGCCAGCAGCACAGGACTGAACTATGGCTACACCTTC

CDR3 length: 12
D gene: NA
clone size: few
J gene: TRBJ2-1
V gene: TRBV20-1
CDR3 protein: CSAGHRTNEQFF
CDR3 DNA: TGCAGTGCTGGCCACAGGACCAATGAGCAGTTCTTC

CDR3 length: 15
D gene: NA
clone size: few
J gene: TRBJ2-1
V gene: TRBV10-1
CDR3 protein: CASRRGPSSYNEQFF
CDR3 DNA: TGCGCCAGCAGACGGGGGCCGAGCTCCTACAATGAGCAGTTCTTC

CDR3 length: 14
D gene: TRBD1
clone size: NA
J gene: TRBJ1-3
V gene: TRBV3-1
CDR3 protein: CASSWTGNGNTIYF
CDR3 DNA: TGTGCCAGCAGCTGGACAGGGAACGGAAACACCATATATTTT

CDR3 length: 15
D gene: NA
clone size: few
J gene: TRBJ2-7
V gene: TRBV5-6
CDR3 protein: CASSSRELSPHEQYF
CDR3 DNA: TGTGCCAGCAGCTCCCGGGAACTGTCACCCCACGAGCAGTACTTC

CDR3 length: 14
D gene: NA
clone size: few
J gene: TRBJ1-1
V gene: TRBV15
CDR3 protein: CATSREYQDTEAFF
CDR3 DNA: TGTGCCACCAGCAGAGAGTATCAGGACACTGAAGCTTTCTTT

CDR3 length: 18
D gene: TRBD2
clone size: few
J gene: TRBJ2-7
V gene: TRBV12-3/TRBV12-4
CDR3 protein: CASRGLAGVSDVGYEQYF
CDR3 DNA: TGTGCCAGCAGGGGACTAGCGGGAGTCTCGGATGTGGGATACGAGCAGTACTTC

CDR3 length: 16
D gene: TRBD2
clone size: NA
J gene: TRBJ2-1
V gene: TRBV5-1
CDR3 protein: CASSSRRREASNEQFF
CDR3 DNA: TGCGCCAGCAGCTCCCGCCGTCGGGAGGCGAGCAATGAGCAGTTCTTC

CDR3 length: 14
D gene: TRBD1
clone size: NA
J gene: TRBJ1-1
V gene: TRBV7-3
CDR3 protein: CASSDRQGRGEAFF
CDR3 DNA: TGTGCCAGCAGCGACAGACAGGGTCGAGGTGAAGCTTTCTTT

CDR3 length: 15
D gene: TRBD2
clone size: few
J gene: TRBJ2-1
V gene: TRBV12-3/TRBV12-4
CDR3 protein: CASSYSGPLGNEQFF
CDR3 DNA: TGTGCCAGCAGTTATAGCGGGCCGTTGGGCAATGAGCAGTTCTTC

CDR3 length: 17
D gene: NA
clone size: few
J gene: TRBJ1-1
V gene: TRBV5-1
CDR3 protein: CASTSSERVSTNTEAFF
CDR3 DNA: TGCGCCAGCACCTCGTCAGAGCGTGTTTCGACAAACACTGAAGCTTTCTTT

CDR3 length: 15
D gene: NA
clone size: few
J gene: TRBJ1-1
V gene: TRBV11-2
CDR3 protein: CASSLNPSLPTEAFF
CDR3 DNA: TGTGCCAGCAGTTTAAACCCCTCGTTGCCCACTGAAGCTTTCTTT

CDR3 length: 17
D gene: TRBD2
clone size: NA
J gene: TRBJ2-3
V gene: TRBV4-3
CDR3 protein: CASSQGTSGRPTDTQYF
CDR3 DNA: TGCGCCAGCAGCCAAGGGACTAGCGGCCGCCCCACAGATACGCAGTATTTT

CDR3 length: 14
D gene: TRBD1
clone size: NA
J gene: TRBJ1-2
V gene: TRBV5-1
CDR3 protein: CASSAWDSNYGYTF
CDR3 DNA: TGCGCCAGCAGCGCGTGGGACAGCAACTATGGCTACACCTTC

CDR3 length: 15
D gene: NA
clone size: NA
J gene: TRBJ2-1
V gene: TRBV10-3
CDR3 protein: CAISEARKTGHTFFF
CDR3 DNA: TGTGCCATCAGTGAGGCGAGAAAGACAGGTCATACCTTTTTCTTC